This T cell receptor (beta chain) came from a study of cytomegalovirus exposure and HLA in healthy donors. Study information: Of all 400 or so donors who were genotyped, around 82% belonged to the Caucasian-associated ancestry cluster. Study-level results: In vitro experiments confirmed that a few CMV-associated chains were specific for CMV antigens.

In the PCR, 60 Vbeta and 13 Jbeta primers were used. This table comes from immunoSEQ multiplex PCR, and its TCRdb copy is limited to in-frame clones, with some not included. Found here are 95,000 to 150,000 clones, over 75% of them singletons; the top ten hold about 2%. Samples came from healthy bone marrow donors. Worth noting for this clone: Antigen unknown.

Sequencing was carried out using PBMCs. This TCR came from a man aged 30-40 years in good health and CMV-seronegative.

The CDR3 DNA reads as TGTGCCAGCAGCTTAGCGGGGTCAGGGAACGAGCAGTACTTC. It specifies CASSLAGSGNEQYF. The chain combines TRBV7-9 with TRBJ2-5; a possible D gene is TRBD1 (5 bases). The tail of the sequence fits TRBJ2-7 better, so the J call may be wrong. The CDR3 runs to 14 residues. Germline V gene sequence: CDR1 SEHNR, CDR2 FQNEAQ (reference sequence).